The 14 T cell receptor beta chains below all came from one sample that was sequenced in a study of blood T cell repertoires in COVID-19. Assay: immunoSEQ multiplex PCR; the TCRdb copy retains only in-frame clones and omits some. The table has approximately 170,000 clones, approximately 90% seen once; the top ten hold approximately 3.3%. Source material: peripheral blood. The receptors stem from a man aged 18 to 29 with active or convalescent COVID-19.

The genes are TRBV2 and TRBJ1-2, with 7 bases lining up with TRBD1. The CDR3 contains 12 residues. Germline lookup yields CDR1 SNHLY and CDR2 FYNNEI. The trim removed 3 bases at V and 8 bases at J, leaving 3 bases unmatched. Here the CDR3 reads CASSDQGGGYTF. The DNA of the CDR3 is TGTGCCAGCAGTGATCAGGGGGGAGGCTACACCTTC.

This clone was seen just once. The CDR3 nucleotides read TGTGCCAGCAGCGTAACCGGGACTCAGCCCTACGAGCAGTACTTC. Translation gives CASSVTGTQPYEQYF. The rearrangement links TRBV9 to TRBJ2-7; possible D gene TRBD2, 6 bases. Looked up from germline, CDR1 is SGDLS and CDR2 is YYNGEE. V was clipped by 1 base and J by 2 bases, with 13 bases between them. CDR3 length: 15 residues.

V and J are TRBV19 and TRBJ1-6; D call uncertain. Germline assignment: CDR1 LNHDA and CDR2 SQIVND (reference sequence). Trimming took 6 bases from V and 8 from J, leaving 8 bases between them. CDR3 length: 12 residues. The CDR3 DNA is TGTGCCAGTAGGGCGGGGTATTCACCCCTCCACTTT. Its protein is CASRAGYSPLHF.

The chain is built from TRBV11-3 and TRBJ1-1, with TRBD1 identical over 9 bases. After removal of 5 bases from V and 5 bases from J, the junction contained 9 bases not matched to a gene. The CDR3 loop spans 15 amino acids. CDR1 is SGHNT and CDR2 is YENEEA in the germline V gene. CDR3 residues: CASSPSTGGGTEAFF. CDR3 sequence (DNA): TGTGCCAGCAGCCCTTCGACAGGGGGAGGAACTGAAGCTTTCTTT.

The chain carries TRBV18 and TRBJ2-1; TRBD2 matches 7 bases. This CDR3 has 16 amino acids. V gave up 2 bases and J gave up 13 bases; unmatched junction bases: 17. Per germline, CDR1 KGHSH and CDR2 LQKENI. CDR3 sequence: CASSPFPGLTDAQQFF. As DNA, the CDR3 is TGTGCCAGCTCACCATTTCCGGGACTAACGGACGCCCAACAGTTCTTC.

This clone was counted once. The genes are TRBV18 and TRBJ2-2; 7 bases fit TRBD2. The CDR3 loop spans 16 amino acids. Losses at the gene ends were 3 bases for V and 2 bases for J; bases not matched to a gene: 6. From germline, CDR1 is KGHSH and CDR2 LQKENI. CDR3 loop: CASSPFASGNTGELFF. The CDR3 DNA is TGTGCCAGCTCACCTTTTGCTAGCGGAAACACCGGGGAGCTGTTTTTT.

This chain links TRBV5-1 with TRBJ2-2; 7 bases map to TRBD2. V was clipped by 2 bases and J by 1 base; unmatched bases: 2. Germline CDR1 and CDR2: SGHRS and YFSETQ. The CDR3 consists of 15 residues. The CDR3 nucleotides are TGCGCCAGCAGCTTAAGCGGGGTGAACACCGGGGAGCTGTTTTTT. This codes for CASSLSGVNTGELFF.

This clone has just one count. V gene TRBV27 combines with J gene TRBJ1-1; D uncertain. This CDR3 is 17 amino acids long. V gave up 2 bases and J gave up 1 base, with 17 bases separating them. Germline loops: CDR1 MNHEY, CDR2 SMNVEV (reference sequence). The CDR3: CASSLPRVPKQNTEAFF. The CDR3 bases are TGTGCCAGCAGTTTACCGAGGGTCCCCAAACAGAACACTGAAGCTTTCTTT.

This clone has only a few counts. The rearrangement joins TRBV15 to TRBJ1-5, with D hard to call. V lost 0 bases, J lost 3 bases, and 9 bases lay in between. Germline loops: CDR1 LNHNV, CDR2 YYDKDF (reference sequence). The CDR3 is 15 residues long. CDR3 in DNA: TGTGCCACCAGCAGAGAACAGTTTTCCAATCAGCCCCAGCATTTT. Protein product: CATSREQFSNQPQHF.

The chain carries TRBV27 and TRBJ2-2, with TRBD2 matching over 8 bases. Unmatched junction bases numbered 6, after V lost 1 base and J lost 2 bases. Germline CDR1 and CDR2: MNHEY and SMNVEV (reference sequence). The CDR3 is 17 residues long. CDR3 residues: CASSLLELADNTGELFF. CDR3 in DNA: TGTGCCAGCAGTTTATTAGAACTAGCGGACAACACCGGGGAGCTGTTTTTT.

This chain links TRBV25-1 with TRBJ2-1; 11 bases are shared with TRBD1. Germline V gene lookup returns CDR1 MGHDK and CDR2 SYGVNS. This CDR3 region has 16 residues. The V gene end was trimmed by 4 bases and the J gene end by 4 bases; junction bases not matched to a gene: 6. CDR3 loop: CASSGWDRGSYNEQFF. CDR3 sequence (DNA): TGTGCCAGCAGTGGATGGGACAGGGGGTCGTACAATGAGCAGTTCTTC.

The chain links TRBV6-4 to TRBJ2-3; D not resolved. The CDR3 consists of 14 residues. V lost 2 bases and J 0 bases, leaving 6 bases between the germline ends. Per the germline V gene, CDR1 is MRHNA and CDR2 is SNTAGT. In nucleotides, the CDR3 is TGTGCCAGCAGTGACGGCCTGAGCACAGATACGCAGTATTTT. Translated: CASSDGLSTDTQYF.

The chain combines TRBV24-1 with TRBJ2-7; 9 bases agree with TRBD2. This CDR3 comprises 14 residues. CDR1 is KGHDR and CDR2 is SFDVKD in the germline V gene. J lost 7 bases, V lost 3 bases, and 6 bases had no gene match. Here the CDR3 reads CATSDQGTSREQYF. The DNA of the CDR3 is TGTGCCACCAGTGATCAGGGGACTAGCCGGGAGCAGTACTTC.

A single count supports this clone. J is TRBJ1-5 and V is TRBV2, with D unclear. Looked up from germline, CDR1 is SNHLY and CDR2 is FYNNEI. The germline V and J ends were trimmed by 6 bases and 9 bases, with 24 bases remaining between them. This CDR3 region has 16 residues. This chain's CDR3 is CASSGFFRSAGSPQHF. CDR3 nucleotides: TGTGCCAGCAGCGGATTTTTTCGGAGTGCGGGTTCGCCCCAGCATTTT.